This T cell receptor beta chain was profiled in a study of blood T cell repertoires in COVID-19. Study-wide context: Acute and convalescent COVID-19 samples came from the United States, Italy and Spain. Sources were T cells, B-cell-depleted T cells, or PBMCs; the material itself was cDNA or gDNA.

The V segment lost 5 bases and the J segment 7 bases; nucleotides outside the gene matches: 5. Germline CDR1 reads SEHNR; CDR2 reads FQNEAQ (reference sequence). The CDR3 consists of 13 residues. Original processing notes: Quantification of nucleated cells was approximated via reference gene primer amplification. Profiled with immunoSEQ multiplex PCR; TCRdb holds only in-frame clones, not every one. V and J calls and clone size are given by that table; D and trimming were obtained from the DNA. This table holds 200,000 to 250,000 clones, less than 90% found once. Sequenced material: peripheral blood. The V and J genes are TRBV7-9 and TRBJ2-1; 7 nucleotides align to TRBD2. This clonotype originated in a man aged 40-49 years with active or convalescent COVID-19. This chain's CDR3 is CASSMSGGNEQFF. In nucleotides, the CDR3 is TGTGCCAGCAGCATGTCGGGGGGAAATGAGCAGTTCTTC.